This TCR beta chain was obtained from a study of cytomegalovirus exposure and HLA in healthy donors. PCR employed 60 Vbeta and 13 Jbeta primers. TCRdb's copy holds only in-frame clones and misses some; the assay was immunoSEQ multiplex PCR. The sample contains around 89,000 clones, about 74% of which appear only once. Study conclusions and caveats: The HLA-A and HLA-B alleles of most subjects were reportedly predicted accurately from TCR beta sequences.

A word on this clone: The target antigen is unknown.

Germline CDR1 is SGHKS and CDR2 is YYEKEE (reference sequence). The CDR3 loop spans 15 amino acids. The V gene end was trimmed by 1 base and the J gene end by 3 bases; junction bases not matched to a gene: 4. This clonotype originated in a man aged 40-50 years in good health and CMV-seronegative. Sample: PBMCs. The rearrangement joins TRBV5-5 to TRBJ1-3, with TRBD1 matching over 7 bases. The CDR3 DNA follows: TGTGCCAGCAGCTTGCCAGGGGGGCTTGGAAACACCATATATTTT. Its protein is CASSLPGGLGNTIYF.